What follows are 8 T cell receptor beta chains derived from one specimen sequenced in a study of cytomegalovirus exposure and HLA in healthy donors (dated by TCRdb to the late 2010s). The library was made by the immunoSEQ multiplex PCR assay. The immuneACCESS repertoire file appears here via TCRdb, limited to in-frame rearrangements. These files lack a portion of the clones; in checked studies, under half of the deficit traces to unresolved V genes, and the cause of the others is not known. The sample contains roughly 75,000 clones, roughly 94% of them found a single time. The ten largest clonotypes hold 1.4% of the sample. The sample taken for sequencing was PBMCs. The receptors derive from a man aged 18 to 30 in good health and CMV-seropositive.

The rearrangement uses TRBV10-3 and TRBJ2-7; TRBD1 is a possible D gene (5 bases). The V end lost 3 bases, the J end lost 2 bases, and 11 bases lay between the germline ends. CDR3 length: 14 residues. CDR1 is ENHRY and CDR2 is SYGVKD in the germline V gene. The CDR3 loop reads CAISDNRWAYEQYF. The DNA for the CDR3 is TGTGCCATCAGTGACAACAGGTGGGCCTACGAGCAGTACTTC.

The CDR3 nucleotides read TGTGCCACCAGCAGGGGAGGGACAGGGAGGCAAGATACGCAGTATTTT. Residues: CATSRGGTGRQDTQYF. The chain carries TRBV15 and TRBJ2-3; 9 bases fit TRBD1. Germline lookup yields CDR1 LNHNV and CDR2 YYDKDF (reference sequence). The CDR3 length is 16 residues. V trimming: 3 bases; J trimming: 5 bases; junction bases outside the gene matches: 9.

J is TRBJ1-1 and V is TRBV9; no reliable D call. CDR3 length: 15 residues. Trimming took off 3 bases at V and 4 bases at J, with 16 bases between the two ends. Germline-derived CDR1 and CDR2 are SGDLS and YYNGEE. This CDR3 is CASSANGASSTEAFF. In DNA, the CDR3 is TGTGCCAGCAGCGCCAATGGTGCGAGTAGCACTGAAGCTTTCTTT.

The V gene is TRBV5-6, the J gene TRBJ1-1; D is unclear. This CDR3 has 14 amino acids. CDR1 SGHDT and CDR2 YYEEEE come from the germline V gene. Trimming stripped 1 base from V and 11 bases from J, with 18 bases between. The CDR3 spells CASSLLPGTKNAFF. Here the CDR3 DNA reads TGTGCCAGCAGCTTGCTACCAGGAACGAAGAATGCTTTCTTT.

The chain employs TRBV19 and TRBJ2-2, with 8 bases lining up with TRBD1. This CDR3 is 14 amino acids long. The germline CDR1 and CDR2 sequences are LNHDA and SQIVND (reference sequence). The trim removed 6 bases at V and 6 bases at J, leaving 6 bases unmatched. This chain's CDR3 is CASRKQGGPGELFF. The CDR3 nucleotides read TGTGCCAGTAGGAAACAGGGGGGACCCGGGGAGCTGTTTTTT.

The chain links TRBV6-1 to TRBJ2-1, with 11 bases that match TRBD2. J lost 7 bases, V lost 6 bases, and 5 bases had no gene match. From germline, CDR1 is MNHNS and CDR2 SASEGT. The CDR3 length is 14 residues. CDR3 DNA: TGTGCCAGCAGGCTAGCGGGAGGTAGGAATGAGCAGTTCTTC. Protein sequence: CASRLAGGRNEQFF.

The gene calls are TRBV9 and TRBJ2-3; TRBD2 agrees at 7 bases. V dropped 4 bases and J dropped 0; count of bases not matched to a gene: 8. This CDR3 is 16 amino acids long. CDR1 and CDR2 (germline): SGDLS, YYNGEE. The CDR3 sequence is CASSTEGGASTDTQYF. The CDR3, as DNA: TGTGCCAGCAGCACAGAGGGAGGGGCGAGCACAGATACGCAGTATTTT.

This chain links TRBV4-1 with TRBJ2-3; perhaps TRBD1 as D (5 bases). The CDR3 contains 14 residues. Germline CDR1 MGHRA, CDR2 YSYEKL. Trimming shortened V by 1 base and J by 5 bases, and 10 bases separated the two germline ends. DNA for the CDR3: TGCGCCAGCAGCCAAGTGGAAAGGGGAGATACGCAGTATTTT. Its protein is CASSQVERGDTQYF.